This T cell receptor (beta chain) was profiled in a study of T cells after yellow fever vaccination. In the study overall: Fractions low in cell number were prepared with SMART-Seq v4 Ultra Low Input. Study-wide points: Any FACS-sorted repertoire could hold abundant clonotypes that contaminate it from the bulk population.

The CDR3 sequence is 14 residues long. TCRdb reanalysed the 5' RACE reads using MiXCR and keeps one entry per CDR3 protein. The sample lists some 600,000 distinct CDR3 sequences, over 9% seen once, with 15% in the top ten. Concerning this clonotype: What it binds is not known.

This specimen was PBMCs, taken on the day of the yellow fever booster vaccination. The gene calls are TRBV21-1 and TRBJ2-5; the table's D call, TRBD1, was not checked against the DNA. TRBV21-1 is shown as a pseudogene. This TCR was sampled from a man under 40 who received the YFV17D yellow fever vaccine. CDR3 amino acids: CASRRGPKQETQYF. Here the CDR3 DNA reads TGTGCCAGCAGGAGGGGACCTAAACAAGAGACCCAGTACTTC.